This TCR beta chain was obtained from a study of shared clonotypes between healthy human individuals. Study-wide points: Donors were few, which limited the genetic and exposure-history diversity represented. Relative to their counterparts shared across all four donors, non-shared clonotypes exhibited diminished generation probabilities.

The CDR3 consists of 12 residues. Germline CDR1 SEHNR, CDR2 FQNEAQ (reference sequence). V was shortened by 5 bases and J by 6 bases, with 11 bases between the two germline ends. Libraries were prepared by immunoSEQ multiplex PCR; TCRdb keeps only in-frame clonotypes and omits some of them. Seen here are about 640,000 clones, 55% to 75% observed once, and the top ten hold about 1.8%. Donors comprised only Caucasian adults living in Nashville, Tennessee. With regard to this clone: As yet, its antigen is unknown.

The chain recombines TRBV7-9 with TRBJ2-7; D is perhaps TRBD1 or TRBD2 (5 bases each). Material for sequencing was memory CD4+ T cells sorted from blood. This sample's subset: CD45RA-negative fraction. The sequence came from a woman aged 25 to 39 in good health. CDR3 amino acids: CASSPGTTEQYF. CDR3 coding DNA: TGTGCCAGCAGCCCCGGGACCACCGAGCAGTACTTC. The full variable domain, in which reference TRBV7-9 and TRBJ2-7 provide the parts outside the CDR3, is DTGVSQNPRHKITKRGQNVTFRCDPISEHNRLYWYRQTLGQGPEFLTYFQNEAQLEKSRLLSDRFSAERPKGSFSTLEIQRTEQGDSAMYLCASSPGTTEQYFGPGTRLTVT.